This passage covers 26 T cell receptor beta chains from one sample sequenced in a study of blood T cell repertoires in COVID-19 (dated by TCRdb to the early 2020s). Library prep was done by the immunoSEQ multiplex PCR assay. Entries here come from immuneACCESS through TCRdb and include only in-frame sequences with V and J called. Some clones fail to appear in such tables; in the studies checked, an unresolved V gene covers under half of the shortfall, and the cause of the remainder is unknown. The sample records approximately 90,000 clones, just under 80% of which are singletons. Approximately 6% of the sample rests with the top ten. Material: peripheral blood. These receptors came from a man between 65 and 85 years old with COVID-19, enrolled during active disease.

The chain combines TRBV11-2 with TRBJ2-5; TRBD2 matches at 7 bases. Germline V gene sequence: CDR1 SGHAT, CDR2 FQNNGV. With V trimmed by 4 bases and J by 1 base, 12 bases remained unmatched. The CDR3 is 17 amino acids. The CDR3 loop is CASSSPGGGSTQETQYF. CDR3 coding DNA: TGTGCCAGCAGCTCCCCCGGCGGCGGGAGTACCCAAGAGACCCAGTACTTC.

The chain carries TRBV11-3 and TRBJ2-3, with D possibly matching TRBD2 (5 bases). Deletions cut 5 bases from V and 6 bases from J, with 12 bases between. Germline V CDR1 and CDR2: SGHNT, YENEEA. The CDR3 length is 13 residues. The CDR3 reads CASSLTRLDTQYF. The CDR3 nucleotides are TGTGCCAGCAGCCTAACTAGGCTGGATACGCAGTATTTT.

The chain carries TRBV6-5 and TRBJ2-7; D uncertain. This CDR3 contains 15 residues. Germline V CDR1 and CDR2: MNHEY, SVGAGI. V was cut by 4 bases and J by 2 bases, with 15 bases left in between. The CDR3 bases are TGTGCCAGCAGTTCGAGTCCTACTAACCCCTACGAGCAGTACTTC. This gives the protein CASSSSPTNPYEQYF.

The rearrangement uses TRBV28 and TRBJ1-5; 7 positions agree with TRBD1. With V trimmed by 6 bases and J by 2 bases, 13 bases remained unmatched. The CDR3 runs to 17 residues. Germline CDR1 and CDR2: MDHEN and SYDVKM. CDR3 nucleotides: TGTGCCAGCAGACTTAGGGGGCATCGGAATGGCAATCAGCCCCAGCATTTT. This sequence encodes CASRLRGHRNGNQPQHF.

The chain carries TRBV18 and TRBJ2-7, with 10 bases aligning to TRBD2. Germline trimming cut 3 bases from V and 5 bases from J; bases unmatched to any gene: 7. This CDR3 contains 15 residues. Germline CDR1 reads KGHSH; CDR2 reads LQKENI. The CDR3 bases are TGTGCCAGCTCACCTACTAGCGGGGAACCCCACGAGCAGTACTTC. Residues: CASSPTSGEPHEQYF.

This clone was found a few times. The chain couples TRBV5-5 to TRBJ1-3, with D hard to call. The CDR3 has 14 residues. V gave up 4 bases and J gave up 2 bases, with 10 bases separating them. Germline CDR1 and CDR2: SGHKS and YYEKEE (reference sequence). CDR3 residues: CASSRIEAGNTIYF. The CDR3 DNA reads TGTGCCAGCAGCCGGATCGAGGCTGGAAACACCATATATTTT.

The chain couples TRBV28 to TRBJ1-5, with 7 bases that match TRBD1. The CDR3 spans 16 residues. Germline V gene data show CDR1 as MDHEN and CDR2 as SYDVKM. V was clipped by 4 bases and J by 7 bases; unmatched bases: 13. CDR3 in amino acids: CASSSPLRQGRQPQHF. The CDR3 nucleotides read TGTGCCAGCAGTTCCCCCCTTCGACAGGGCAGGCAGCCCCAGCATTTT.

The CDR3 here is CASSPTGFNSPLHF. The CDR3 DNA follows: TGTGCCAGTAGTCCGACAGGGTTCAATTCACCCCTCCACTTT. V and J are TRBV19 and TRBJ1-6; 7 bases fit TRBD1. Germline CDR1 LNHDA, CDR2 SQIVND (reference sequence). V shed 5 bases and J 7 bases; nucleotides not matched to a gene: 5. The CDR3 runs to 14 residues.

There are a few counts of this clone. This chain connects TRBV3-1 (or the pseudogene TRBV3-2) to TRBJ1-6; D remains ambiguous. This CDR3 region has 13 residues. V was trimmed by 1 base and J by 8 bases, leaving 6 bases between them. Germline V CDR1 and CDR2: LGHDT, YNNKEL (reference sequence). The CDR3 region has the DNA TGTGCCAGCAGCCAAGGCGGGGATTCACCCCTCCACTTT. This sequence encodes CASSQGGDSPLHF.

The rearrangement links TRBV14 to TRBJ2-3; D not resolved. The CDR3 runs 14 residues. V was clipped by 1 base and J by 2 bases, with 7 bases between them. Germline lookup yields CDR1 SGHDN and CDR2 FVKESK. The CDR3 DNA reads TGTGCCAGCAGCCAAGCGAGTCTCACAGATACGCAGTATTTT. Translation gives CASSQASLTDTQYF.

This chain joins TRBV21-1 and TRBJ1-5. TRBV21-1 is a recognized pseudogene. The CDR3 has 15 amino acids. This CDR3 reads CASFKGEADDQPQHF. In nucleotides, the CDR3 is TGTGCCAGCTTCAAAGGGGAGGCAGATGATCAGCCCCAGCATTTT.

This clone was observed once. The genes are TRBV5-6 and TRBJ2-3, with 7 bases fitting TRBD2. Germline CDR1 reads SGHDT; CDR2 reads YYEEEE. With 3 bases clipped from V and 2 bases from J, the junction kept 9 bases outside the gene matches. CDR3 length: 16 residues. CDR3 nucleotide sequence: TGTGCCAGCAGCTACCGACGCACTAGCGTCACAGATACGCAGTATTTT. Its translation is CASSYRRTSVTDTQYF.

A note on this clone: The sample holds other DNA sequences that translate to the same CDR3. The CDR3 DNA follows: TGCAGCGGAAGACAGGGCTACGAGCAGTACTTC. Translated: CSGRQGYEQYF. This rearrangement joins TRBV29-1 to TRBJ2-7; 7 bases map to TRBD1. J lost 3 bases, V lost 7 bases, and 3 bases had no gene match. Per germline, CDR1 SQVTM and CDR2 ANQGSEA. This CDR3 comprises 11 residues.

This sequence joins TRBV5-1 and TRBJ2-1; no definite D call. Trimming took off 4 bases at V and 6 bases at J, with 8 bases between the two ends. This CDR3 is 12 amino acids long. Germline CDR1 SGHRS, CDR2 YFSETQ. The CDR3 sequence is CASSTSINEQFF. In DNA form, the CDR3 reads TGCGCCAGCAGCACTTCTATCAATGAGCAGTTCTTC. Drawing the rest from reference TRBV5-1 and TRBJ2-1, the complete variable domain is KAGVTQTPRYLIKTRGQQVTLSCSPISGHRSVSWYQQTPGQGLQFLFEYFSETQRNKGNFPGRFSGRQFSNSRSEMNVSTLELGDSALYLCASSTSINEQFFGPGTRLTVL.

The CDR3 DNA reads TGTGCCAGCATAGGCAGGGGTGCCACCGGGGAGCTGTTTTTT. Translation gives CASIGRGATGELFF. The chain has TRBV6-5 and TRBJ2-2, with D tentatively TRBD1 (6 bases). Per the germline V gene, CDR1 is MNHEY and CDR2 is SVGAGI. The CDR3 has 14 residues. The V gene lost 7 bases and the J gene lost 4 bases, with 13 bases spanning the gap.

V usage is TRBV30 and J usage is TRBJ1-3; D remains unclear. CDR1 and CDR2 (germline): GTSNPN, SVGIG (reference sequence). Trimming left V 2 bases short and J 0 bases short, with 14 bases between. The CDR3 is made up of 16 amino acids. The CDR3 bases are TGTGCCTGGAGTCGATACGGGAGAACCTCTGGAAACACCATATATTTT. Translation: CAWSRYGRTSGNTIYF.

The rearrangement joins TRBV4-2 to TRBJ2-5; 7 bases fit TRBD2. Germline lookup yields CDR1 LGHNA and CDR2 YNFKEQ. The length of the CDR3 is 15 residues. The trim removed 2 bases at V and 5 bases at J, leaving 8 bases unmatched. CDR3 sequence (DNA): TGTGCCAGCAGCCAACGGCGGGGGAACTACGAGACCCAGTACTTC. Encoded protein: CASSQRRGNYETQYF.

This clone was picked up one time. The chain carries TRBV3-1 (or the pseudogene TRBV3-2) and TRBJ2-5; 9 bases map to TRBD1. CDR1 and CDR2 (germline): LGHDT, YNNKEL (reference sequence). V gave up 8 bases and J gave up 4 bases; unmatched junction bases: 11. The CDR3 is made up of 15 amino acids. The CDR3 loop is CASGNGDREVETQYF. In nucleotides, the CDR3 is TGTGCCAGCGGCAACGGGGACAGGGAAGTAGAGACCCAGTACTTC.

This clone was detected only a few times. Here the CDR3 reads CASSLALSGQPQHF. CDR3 DNA: TGTGCCAGCAGCTTAGCGCTGTCGGGTCAGCCCCAGCATTTT. The chain is built from TRBV7-6 and TRBJ1-5, with no clear D. This CDR3 has 14 residues. V gave up 0 bases and J gave up 6 bases, with 9 bases separating them. CDR1 is SGHVS, CDR2 FNYEAQ, per germline.

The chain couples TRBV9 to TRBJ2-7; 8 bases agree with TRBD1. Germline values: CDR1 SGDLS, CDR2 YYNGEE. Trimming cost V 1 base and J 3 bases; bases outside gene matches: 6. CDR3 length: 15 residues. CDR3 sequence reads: CASSVSYDRGYEQYF. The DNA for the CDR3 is TGTGCCAGCAGCGTATCCTACGACAGGGGCTACGAGCAGTACTTC.

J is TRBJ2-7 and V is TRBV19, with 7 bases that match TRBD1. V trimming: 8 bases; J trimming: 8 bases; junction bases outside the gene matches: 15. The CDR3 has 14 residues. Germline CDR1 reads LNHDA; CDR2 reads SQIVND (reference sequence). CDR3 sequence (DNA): TGTGCCAGTGGACCGGGACAGCCTAATCTTCAGCAGTACTTC. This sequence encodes CASGPGQPNLQQYF.

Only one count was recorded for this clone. The DNA of the CDR3 is TGTGCCAGCAGTAAGGAGTCGGGCGAGCAGTACTTC. Its protein is CASSKESGEQYF. The chain is built from TRBV6-2 or TRBV6-3 and TRBJ2-7; the D is unclear. With 5 bases removed from V and 6 bases from J, the gap between germline ends came to 11 bases. Germline loops: CDR1 MNHEY, CDR2 SVGEGT. The CDR3 runs to 12 residues.

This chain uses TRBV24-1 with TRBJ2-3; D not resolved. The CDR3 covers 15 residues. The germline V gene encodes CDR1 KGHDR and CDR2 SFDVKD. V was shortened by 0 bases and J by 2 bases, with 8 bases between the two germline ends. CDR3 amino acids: CATSDLTVPTDTQYF. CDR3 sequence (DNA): TGTGCCACCAGTGATTTGACAGTGCCCACAGATACGCAGTATTTT.

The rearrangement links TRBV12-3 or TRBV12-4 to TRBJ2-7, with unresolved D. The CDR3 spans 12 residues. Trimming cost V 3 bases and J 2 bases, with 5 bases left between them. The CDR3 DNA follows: TGTGCCAGCAGTTTCCGTCCCTACGAGCAGTACTTC. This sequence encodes CASSFRPYEQYF.

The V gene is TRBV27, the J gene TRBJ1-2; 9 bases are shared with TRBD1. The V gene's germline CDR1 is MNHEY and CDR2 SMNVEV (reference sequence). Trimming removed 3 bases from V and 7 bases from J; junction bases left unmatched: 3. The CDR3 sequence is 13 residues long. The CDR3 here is CASSFGTGFGYTF. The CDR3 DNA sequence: TGTGCCAGCAGTTTCGGGACAGGGTTTGGCTACACCTTC.

As DNA, the CDR3 is TGCGCCAGCAGCCAAGATCGACAGGAGTTGCTCTCTGGGGCCAACGTCCTGACTTTC. Translated: CASSQDRQELLSGANVLTF. The V call is TRBV4-3, the J call TRBJ2-6; D is possibly TRBD1 (6 bases). This CDR3 spans 19 amino acids. Trimming left V 0 bases short and J 0 bases short, with 15 bases between. Germline V gene data show CDR1 as LGHNA and CDR2 as YSLEER.